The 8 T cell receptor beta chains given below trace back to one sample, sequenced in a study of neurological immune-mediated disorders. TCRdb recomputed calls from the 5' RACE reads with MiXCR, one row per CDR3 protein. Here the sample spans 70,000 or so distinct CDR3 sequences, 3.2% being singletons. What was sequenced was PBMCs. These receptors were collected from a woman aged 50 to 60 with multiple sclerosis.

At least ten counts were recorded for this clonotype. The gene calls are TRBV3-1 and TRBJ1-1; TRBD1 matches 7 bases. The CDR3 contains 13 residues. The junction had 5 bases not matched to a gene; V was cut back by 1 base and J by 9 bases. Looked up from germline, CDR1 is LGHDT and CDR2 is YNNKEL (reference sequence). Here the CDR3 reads CASSQGQGNQAFF. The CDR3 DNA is TGTGCCAGCAGCCAAGGACAGGGCAACCAAGCTTTCTTT. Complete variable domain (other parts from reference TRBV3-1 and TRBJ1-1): DTAVSQTPKYLVTQMGNDKSIKCEQNLGHDTMYWYKQDSKKFLKIMFSYNNKELIINETVPNRFSPKSPDKAHLNLHINSLELGDSAVYFCASSQGQGNQAFFGQGTRLTVV.

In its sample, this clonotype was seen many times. CDR3 DNA: TGCAGTGCTAGAGACCGGGGGACAGGGAATAGCAATCAGCCCCAGCATTTT. Translating it yields CSARDRGTGNSNQPQHF. The gene calls are TRBV20-1 and TRBJ1-5; TRBD1 matches 9 bases. Germline loops: CDR1 DFQATT, CDR2 SNEGSKA (reference sequence). J was trimmed by 0 bases and V by 0 bases; bases with no gene match: 6. The CDR3 consists of 17 residues.

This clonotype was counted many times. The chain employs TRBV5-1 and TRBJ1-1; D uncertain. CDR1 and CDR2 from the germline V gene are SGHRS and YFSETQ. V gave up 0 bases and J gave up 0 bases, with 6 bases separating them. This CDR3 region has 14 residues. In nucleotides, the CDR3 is TGCGCCAGCAGCTTGGATGGGATGAACACTGAAGCTTTCTTT. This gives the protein CASSLDGMNTEAFF.

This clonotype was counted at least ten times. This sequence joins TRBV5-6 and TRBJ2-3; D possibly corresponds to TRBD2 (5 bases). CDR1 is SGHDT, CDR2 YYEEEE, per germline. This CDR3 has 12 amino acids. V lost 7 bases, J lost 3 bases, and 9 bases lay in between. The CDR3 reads CASRGSTDTQYF. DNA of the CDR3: TGTGCCAGCCGGGGATCTACAGATACGCAGTATTTT.

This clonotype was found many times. CDR3 sequence (DNA): TGTGCCAGCAGCCAAGCGGGAAACACCGGGGAGCTGTTTTTT. Translating gives CASSQAGNTGELFF. The chain combines TRBV3-1 with TRBJ2-2; possibly TRBD2 for D (5 bases). Per the germline V gene, CDR1 is LGHDT and CDR2 is YNNKEL (reference sequence). The CDR3 covers 14 residues. The V gene lost 1 base and the J gene lost 2 bases, with 5 bases spanning the gap. Using reference TRBV3-1 and TRBJ2-2 for the parts outside the CDR3, the full variable domain is DTAVSQTPKYLVTQMGNDKSIKCEQNLGHDTMYWYKQDSKKFLKIMFSYNNKELIINETVPNRFSPKSPDKAHLNLHINSLELGDSAVYFCASSQAGNTGELFFGEGSRLTVL.

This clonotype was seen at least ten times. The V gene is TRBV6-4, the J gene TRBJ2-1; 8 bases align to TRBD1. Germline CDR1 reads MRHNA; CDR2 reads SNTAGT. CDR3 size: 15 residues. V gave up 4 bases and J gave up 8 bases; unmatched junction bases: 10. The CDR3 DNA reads TGTGCCAGCAGTGTGAGAAGCAGGGGGCACGATGAGCAGTTCTTC. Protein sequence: CASSVRSRGHDEQFF.

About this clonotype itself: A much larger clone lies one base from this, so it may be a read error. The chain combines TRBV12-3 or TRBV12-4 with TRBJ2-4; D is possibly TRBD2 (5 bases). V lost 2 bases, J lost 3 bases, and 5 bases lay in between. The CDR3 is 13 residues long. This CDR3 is CASSLTSKNIQYF. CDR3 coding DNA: TGTGCCAGCAGTTTAACTAGCAAAAACATTCAGTACTTC.

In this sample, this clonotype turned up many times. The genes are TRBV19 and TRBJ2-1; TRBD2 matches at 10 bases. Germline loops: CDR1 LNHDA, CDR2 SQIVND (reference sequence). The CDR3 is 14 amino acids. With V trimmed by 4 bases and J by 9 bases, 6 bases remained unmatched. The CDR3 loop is CASSTSGGAVEQFF. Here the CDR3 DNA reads TGTGCCAGTAGTACCAGCGGGGGGGCTGTTGAGCAGTTCTTC.